The rows below give T cell receptor beta chains drawn from one sample of a study of blood T cell repertoires in COVID-19. This table comes from immunoSEQ multiplex PCR, and its TCRdb copy is limited to in-frame clones, with some not included. The data show 200,000 or so clones, with 88% seen just once and about 2% held by the top ten. The specimen sequenced was peripheral blood. These TCRs come from a man between 65 and 80 years old with active or convalescent COVID-19. Each CDR3 is given with its conserved first and last residue. Each record gives: CDR3 length, clone size, J gene, D gene, V gene, CDR3 DNA, CDR3 protein. The D gene is left open where the match is weak. A clone size is listed for some rows: how often the clone was seen (once, few, many), or a class if it is expanded.

cdr3_length: 20
clone_size: -
j_call: TRBJ2-7
d_call: TRBD2
v_call: TRBV7-8
cdr3_nt: TGTGCCAGCAGCTTTTTGGGTGGGACTAGCGGGGGCCCGAGCTCCTACGAGCAGTACTTC
cdr3_aa: CASSFLGGTSGGPSSYEQYF

cdr3_length: 13
clone_size: -
j_call: TRBJ1-6
d_call: TRBD1
v_call: TRBV6-4
cdr3_nt: TGTGCCAGCAGCCGGGACTTACAGGGGAGCCTCCACTTT
cdr3_aa: CASSRDLQGSLHF

cdr3_length: 18
clone_size: -
j_call: TRBJ2-4
d_call: -
v_call: TRBV6-1
cdr3_nt: TGTGCCAGCAGTGAAGCGACTGGCCTCACATCCCCCCCAAACATTCAGTACTTC
cdr3_aa: CASSEATGLTSPPNIQYF

cdr3_length: 16
clone_size: -
j_call: TRBJ1-5
d_call: TRBD1
v_call: TRBV6-5
cdr3_nt: TGTGCCAGCAGTTCCCGGGACAGGGGCTTCAATCAGCCCCAGCATTTT
cdr3_aa: CASSSRDRGFNQPQHF

cdr3_length: 16
clone_size: once
j_call: TRBJ2-5
d_call: TRBD2
v_call: TRBV7-2
cdr3_nt: TGTGCCAGCAGCTTAGCGGTAGCGGGGGGGGAAGAGACCCAGTACTTC
cdr3_aa: CASSLAVAGGEETQYF

cdr3_length: 16
clone_size: once
j_call: TRBJ1-3
d_call: -
v_call: TRBV28
cdr3_nt: TGTGCCAGCACCTTAACGGGACTGAGCTCTGGAAACACCATATATTTT
cdr3_aa: CASTLTGLSSGNTIYF

cdr3_length: 14
clone_size: -
j_call: TRBJ2-5
d_call: -
v_call: TRBV6-1
cdr3_nt: TGTGCCAGCAGTGAAAGAGGTAGCGGTGAGACCCAGTACTTC
cdr3_aa: CASSERGSGETQYF

cdr3_length: 15
clone_size: -
j_call: TRBJ2-1
d_call: -
v_call: TRBV6-5
cdr3_nt: TGTGCCAGCCGACCCGGGGGTCTGGCCTACAATGAGCAGTTCTTC
cdr3_aa: CASRPGGLAYNEQFF

cdr3_length: 16
clone_size: once
j_call: TRBJ1-1
d_call: TRBD1
v_call: TRBV6-5
cdr3_nt: TGTGCCAGCAGTTACGCGAGGGGGCTGGGGAACACTGAAGCTTTCTTT
cdr3_aa: CASSYARGLGNTEAFF

cdr3_length: 17
clone_size: -
j_call: TRBJ1-4
d_call: TRBD1
v_call: TRBV4-3
cdr3_nt: TGCGCCAGCAGCCAATTCCCGGCGGGACAGGGTAGTGAAAAACTGTTTTTT
cdr3_aa: CASSQFPAGQGSEKLFF

cdr3_length: 16
clone_size: -
j_call: TRBJ2-1
d_call: TRBD1
v_call: TRBV6-6
cdr3_nt: TGTGCCAGCAGGACCCCGGGACAGTCCTCCTACAATGAGCAGTTCTTC
cdr3_aa: CASRTPGQSSYNEQFF

cdr3_length: 14
clone_size: -
j_call: TRBJ1-2
d_call: TRBD1
v_call: TRBV6-5
cdr3_nt: TGTGCCAGCAGAAAAGGGACAGGAGACTATGGCTACACCTTC
cdr3_aa: CASRKGTGDYGYTF

cdr3_length: 13
clone_size: once
j_call: TRBJ1-1
d_call: -
v_call: TRBV11-2
cdr3_nt: TGTGCCAGCAGCTCCCCCATGAACACTGAAGCTTTCTTT
cdr3_aa: CASSSPMNTEAFF

cdr3_length: 14
clone_size: -
j_call: TRBJ1-1
d_call: -
v_call: TRBV10-3
cdr3_nt: TGTGCCATCCAGAAGGGGGGGCTTTCCTCTGAAGCTTTCTTT
cdr3_aa: CAIQKGGLSSEAFF

cdr3_length: 15
clone_size: -
j_call: TRBJ2-7
d_call: TRBD1
v_call: TRBV19
cdr3_nt: TGTGCCAGTAGTTATAGAGTACAGGGGCTCTACGAGCAGTACTTC
cdr3_aa: CASSYRVQGLYEQYF

cdr3_length: 16
clone_size: -
j_call: TRBJ1-4
d_call: TRBD1
v_call: TRBV7-9
cdr3_nt: TGTGCCAGCAGCTTAACCAAGCGACAGGGTAATGAAAAACTGTTTTTT
cdr3_aa: CASSLTKRQGNEKLFF

cdr3_length: 17
clone_size: -
j_call: TRBJ2-7
d_call: -
v_call: TRBV7-8
cdr3_nt: TGTGCCAGCAGCTTAGCCCTCGGCAGGGCCCCGTCCTACGAGCAGTACTTC
cdr3_aa: CASSLALGRAPSYEQYF

cdr3_length: 15
clone_size: -
j_call: TRBJ1-5
d_call: TRBD1
v_call: TRBV7-2
cdr3_nt: TGTGCCAGCAGCTTAGAGGCAGGGGGATATCAGCCCCAGCATTTT
cdr3_aa: CASSLEAGGYQPQHF

cdr3_length: 14
clone_size: once
j_call: TRBJ2-7
d_call: -
v_call: TRBV6-2/TRBV6-3
cdr3_nt: TGTGCCAGCAGTTGGGACTCTTCCCTGTACGAGCAGTACTTC
cdr3_aa: CASSWDSSLYEQYF

cdr3_length: 16
clone_size: once
j_call: TRBJ1-2
d_call: TRBD1
v_call: TRBV5-1
cdr3_nt: TGCGCCAGCAGGGGGGACCAGGGGGCGCTTACCTATGGCTACACCTTC
cdr3_aa: CASRGDQGALTYGYTF

cdr3_length: 17
clone_size: few
j_call: TRBJ1-1
d_call: TRBD1
v_call: TRBV6-6
cdr3_nt: TGTGCCAGCAGTCCCCACCGATTTGGACAGGGGAGGATTGAAGCTTTCTTT
cdr3_aa: CASSPHRFGQGRIEAFF

cdr3_length: 19
clone_size: -
j_call: TRBJ1-5
d_call: -
v_call: TRBV30
cdr3_nt: TGTGCCTGGAGCACAAGCGAACGGACAGTCCCTTATAGCAATCAGCCCCAGCATTTT
cdr3_aa: CAWSTSERTVPYSNQPQHF

cdr3_length: 12
clone_size: -
j_call: TRBJ2-3
d_call: -
v_call: TRBV4-2
cdr3_nt: TGTGCCAGCAGCCCAGGCACAGATACGCAGTATTTT
cdr3_aa: CASSPGTDTQYF

cdr3_length: 13
clone_size: -
j_call: TRBJ2-5
d_call: -
v_call: TRBV5-4
cdr3_nt: TGTGCCAGCAGCTACCGTAGAGAAGAGACCCAGTACTTC
cdr3_aa: CASSYRREETQYF

cdr3_length: 16
clone_size: -
j_call: TRBJ2-2
d_call: TRBD2
v_call: TRBV7-6
cdr3_nt: TGTGCCAGCAGCCAATATAGCGGGAGTAAGGCCGGGGAGCTGTTTTTT
cdr3_aa: CASSQYSGSKAGELFF

cdr3_length: 12
clone_size: -
j_call: TRBJ2-5
d_call: -
v_call: TRBV2
cdr3_nt: TGTGCCAGCAGTGGGGGGCCGGAGACCCAGTACTTC
cdr3_aa: CASSGGPETQYF

cdr3_length: 13
clone_size: -
j_call: TRBJ2-2
d_call: -
v_call: TRBV29-1
cdr3_nt: TGCAGCGTAGGAAGGAGGGGAACCGGGGAGCTGTTTTTT
cdr3_aa: CSVGRRGTGELFF

cdr3_length: 17
clone_size: -
j_call: TRBJ2-1
d_call: TRBD2
v_call: TRBV28
cdr3_nt: TGTGCCAGCAGCACAGGGACTAGACCCCTCTCCTACAATGAGCAGTTCTTC
cdr3_aa: CASSTGTRPLSYNEQFF

cdr3_length: 16
clone_size: few
j_call: TRBJ2-7
d_call: TRBD1
v_call: TRBV27
cdr3_nt: TGTGCCAGCAGTTCCGCCACTCTGACAGGGGTTGGAGAGCAGTACTTC
cdr3_aa: CASSSATLTGVGEQYF

cdr3_length: 17
clone_size: -
j_call: TRBJ1-1
d_call: TRBD1
v_call: TRBV4-1
cdr3_nt: TGCGCCAGCAGCCAAGTTGTTAGGACAGGCCAGAACACTGAAGCTTTCTTT
cdr3_aa: CASSQVVRTGQNTEAFF

cdr3_length: 13
clone_size: -
j_call: TRBJ1-2
d_call: -
v_call: TRBV2
cdr3_nt: TGTGCCAGCAGCACAGAGTCTAACTATGGCTACACCTTC
cdr3_aa: CASSTESNYGYTF

cdr3_length: 17
clone_size: -
j_call: TRBJ2-2
d_call: -
v_call: TRBV4-3
cdr3_nt: TGCGCCAGCAGCCAAGATTGGAGGGTAGCTATTACCGGGGAGCTGTTTTTT
cdr3_aa: CASSQDWRVAITGELFF

cdr3_length: 13
clone_size: -
j_call: TRBJ2-1
d_call: -
v_call: TRBV12-3/TRBV12-4
cdr3_nt: TGTGCCAGCAGGGAACTGGACAGCAGTGAGCAGTTCTTC
cdr3_aa: CASRELDSSEQFF

cdr3_length: 17
clone_size: -
j_call: TRBJ2-2
d_call: TRBD1
v_call: TRBV4-3
cdr3_nt: TGCGCCAGCAGCCAAACGCCCTTGGACAGGGCCTACGGGGAGCTGTTTTTT
cdr3_aa: CASSQTPLDRAYGELFF

cdr3_length: 13
clone_size: -
j_call: TRBJ1-3
d_call: -
v_call: TRBV5-5
cdr3_nt: TGTGCCAGCAAGGCCATGGGCGGAAACACCATATATTTT
cdr3_aa: CASKAMGGNTIYF

cdr3_length: 15
clone_size: -
j_call: TRBJ1-1
d_call: TRBD1
v_call: TRBV14
cdr3_nt: TGTGCCAGCAGCCAAGAGACAGGGTTGAACACTGAAGCTTTCTTT
cdr3_aa: CASSQETGLNTEAFF

cdr3_length: 16
clone_size: -
j_call: TRBJ2-7
d_call: -
v_call: TRBV7-2
cdr3_nt: TGTGCCAGCAGCTCGGGGAGGGACAGGTTTTCCTACGAGCAGTACTTC
cdr3_aa: CASSSGRDRFSYEQYF

cdr3_length: 14
clone_size: -
j_call: TRBJ2-5
d_call: TRBD1
v_call: TRBV28
cdr3_nt: TGTGCCAGCAGTTGCACAGGGGCCTGGGAGACCCAGTACTTC
cdr3_aa: CASSCTGAWETQYF

cdr3_length: 13
clone_size: -
j_call: TRBJ1-1
d_call: TRBD1
v_call: TRBV10-1
cdr3_nt: TGCGCCAGCAGTCCGGGACAGGGGTCTGAAGCTTTCTTT
cdr3_aa: CASSPGQGSEAFF

cdr3_length: 16
clone_size: -
j_call: TRBJ2-5
d_call: TRBD2
v_call: TRBV15
cdr3_nt: TGTGCCACCAGCAGAGGAGCTAGCGGGAGACTAGAGACCCAGTACTTC
cdr3_aa: CATSRGASGRLETQYF